A selection of T cell receptor beta chains follows, all from one sample in a study of cytomegalovirus exposure and HLA in healthy donors. Sequenced by immunoSEQ multiplex PCR; TCRdb stores in-frame clones only, minus some. The table lists over 100,000 clones, around 63% of them singletons. Source material: PBMCs. Receptor source: a man in his forties in good health and CMV-seropositive. The CDR3 runs from the conserved cysteine through the conserved F or W. A D gene is named only where the DNA matches it firmly. Clone size, where shown, is once, few, many, or a class for clones that have expanded.

d_call j_call clone_size v_call cdr3_nt cdr3_aa
NA TRBJ1-1 NA TRBV19 TGTGCCAGTAGTGACCCCTGGGGCGACACTGAAGCTTTCTTT CASSDPWGDTEAFF
NA TRBJ2-3 NA TRBV5-6 TGTGCCAGCAGCTCTAGCACAGATACGCAGTATTTT CASSSSTDTQYF
TRBD1 TRBJ2-7 NA TRBV6-5 TGTGCCAGCAGGACAGGGGGGTCACTCTACGAGCAGTACTTC CASRTGGSLYEQYF
NA TRBJ2-2 few TRBV18 TGTGCCAGCTCACCAGTTCCCTACACCGGGGAGCTGTTTTTT CASSPVPYTGELFF
TRBD1 TRBJ2-7 few TRBV5-1 TGCGCCAGCAGCACCGGACAGGGCTGGAACGAGCAGTACTTC CASSTGQGWNEQYF
TRBD2 TRBJ2-7 NA TRBV11-2 TGTGCCAGCAGCTTTCACCCCATGGGACTAGCGGGGGCCGCCTACGAGCAGTACTTC CASSFHPMGLAGAAYEQYF
TRBD1 TRBJ2-2 NA TRBV7-7 TGTGCTAGCAGCCCGGACAGGGCCGGGGAGCTGTTTTTT CASSPDRAGELFF
NA TRBJ1-3 NA TRBV5-4 TGTGCCAGCAGCTTGGGCGGGCGCGGGGGCGGAAACACCATATATTTT CASSLGGRGGGNTIYF
NA TRBJ1-6 NA TRBV12-5 TGTGCTAGTGGAGAGTTGGGGCCCTTAAATTCACCCCTCCACTTT CASGELGPLNSPLHF
NA TRBJ2-3 once TRBV2 TGTGCCAGCAGTGAGGAGTGGGGGGGCACAGATACGCAGTATTTT CASSEEWGGTDTQYF
TRBD1 TRBJ2-3 NA TRBV4-3 TGCGCCAGCAGCCAAAGACAGGGTGGAACAGATACGCAGTATTTT CASSQRQGGTDTQYF
NA TRBJ2-3 few TRBV7-3 TGTGCCAGCAGCCTAAACGTGGGCAGCAGAGGGCGGGATACGCAGTATTTT CASSLNVGSRGRDTQYF
NA TRBJ2-1 NA TRBV19 TGTGCCAGTAGTATAGATCTGGTCTTCGTCTCGGGGAATGAGCAGTTCTTC CASSIDLVFVSGNEQFF
NA TRBJ2-7 few TRBV11-2 TGTGCCAGCAGCTTAGTTTGGGCCTCCTACGAGCAGTACTTC CASSLVWASYEQYF
TRBD1 TRBJ1-5 NA TRBV2 TGTGCCAGCAGTGAATCCAGGGGGCCAGGCCTGCCCCAGCATTTT CASSESRGPGLPQHF
TRBD2 TRBJ2-7 NA TRBV4-2 TGTGCCAGCAGCCAAGATTCCCCGGGACTAGCAGGCTACGAGCAGTACTTC CASSQDSPGLAGYEQYF
TRBD1 TRBJ1-1 NA TRBV5-8 TGTGCCAGCAGCAGTGGACAGGGTAATATTTTAAGTACTGAAGCTTTCTTT CASSSGQGNILSTEAFF
NA TRBJ2-7 few TRBV14 TGTGCCAGCAGCCACCCAGGGGCCCTTCCCGAGCAGTACTTC CASSHPGALPEQYF
NA TRBJ2-5 few TRBV27 TGTGCCAGCAAAGCCCCTGGACAAGAAGAGACCCAGTACTTC CASKAPGQEETQYF
NA TRBJ1-4 few TRBV7-2 TGTGCCAGCACCCCAAAGGGCGGGCGGTATGAAAAACTGTTTTTT CASTPKGGRYEKLFF
NA TRBJ1-3 NA TRBV2 TGTGCCAGCACGAAACAGGGCGGTGAAAACACCATATATTTT CASTKQGGENTIYF
NA TRBJ1-5 NA TRBV6-1 TGTGCCAGCAGTGAAGTTGGCCTTAGCAATCAGCCCCAGCATTTT CASSEVGLSNQPQHF
NA TRBJ2-7 NA TRBV6-7 TGTGCCAGCAGTTACCCCTTGCATCCGACAGTCCCTACGGAAGAGCAGTACTTC CASSYPLHPTVPTEEQYF
NA TRBJ2-7 NA TRBV6-5 TGTGCCAGCGGGAGGAACTACGAGCAGTACTTC CASGRNYEQYF
TRBD2 TRBJ2-5 NA TRBV29-1 TGCAGCGTTGAAGATCGCCCGGGAGCGGGGCAAGAGACCCAGTACTTC CSVEDRPGAGQETQYF
TRBD2 TRBJ2-3 NA TRBV18 TGTACCAGCTCCCCCGAGCGGGAAGGCACAGATACGCAGTATTTT CTSSPEREGTDTQYF
TRBD1 TRBJ1-1 few TRBV5-1 TGCGCCAGCAGCTCTCAGGGGGACACTGAAGCTTTCTTT CASSSQGDTEAFF
NA TRBJ1-1 NA TRBV12-5 TGTGCTAGTGGTTTGTACCCGGGACAGAACACTGAAGCTTTCTTT CASGLYPGQNTEAFF
NA TRBJ1-2 NA TRBV10-3 TGTGCCATCAGTGAGTCGGCTGGTTACAACTATGGCTACACCTTC CAISESAGYNYGYTF
NA TRBJ2-2 NA TRBV10-3 TGTGCCATCAGTGGGACAAGTTACACCGGGGAGCTGTTTTTT CAISGTSYTGELFF
TRBD2 TRBJ2-1 NA TRBV9 TGTGCCAGCAGCGTAGGGCTAGCGGGAGCAGGTGAGCAGTTCTTC CASSVGLAGAGEQFF
TRBD1 TRBJ1-2 few TRBV11-2 TGTGCCAGCAGCTTAGCGGGACAGAACTATGGCTACACCTTC CASSLAGQNYGYTF
TRBD1 TRBJ1-2 few TRBV7-8 TGTGCCAGCAGCTTACCGACAGGGAACTATGGCTACACCTTC CASSLPTGNYGYTF
TRBD1 TRBJ2-2 NA TRBV4-3 TGCGCCAGCAGCCCGGGACAGGGGAACACCGGGGAGCTGTTTTTT CASSPGQGNTGELFF
TRBD1 TRBJ2-7 few TRBV9 TGTGCCAGCAGCGGGGGGGACAGGCCGATTTACGAGCAGTACTTC CASSGGDRPIYEQYF
TRBD2 TRBJ2-2 few TRBV7-3 TGTGCCAGCAGCTTAACGGCTGCGGGGGGGATGGACACCGGGGAGCTGTTTTTT CASSLTAAGGMDTGELFF
NA TRBJ1-1 few TRBV6-6 TGTGCCAGCAGTTACTATCAGGGGGCTTTCTTT CASSYYQGAFF
TRBD1 TRBJ2-5 NA TRBV5-6 TGTGCCAGCAGCTTTAGACAGGGGTGGGAAGAGACCCAGTACTTC CASSFRQGWEETQYF
NA TRBJ2-3 NA TRBV27 TGTGCCAGCAGTTTTACAGCGGCCCGCACAGATACGCAGTATTTT CASSFTAARTDTQYF